This is a list of T cell receptor beta chains from one sample in a study of blood T cell repertoires in COVID-19. Produced via immunoSEQ multiplex PCR; TCRdb's table is partial and in-frame only. In the table there are about 160,000 clones, approximately 86% of which are singletons. Input material: peripheral blood. The receptors shown here come from a woman in her thirties or forties with COVID-19, enrolled during active disease. Both conserved end residues are part of each CDR3. The D gene is left open where the match is weak. Clone size is shown for a subset of rows, as once, few, many or a class of expanded clone.

CASSLTGTGSEKLFF,TGCGCCAGCAGCTTGACTGGGACAGGGAGTGAAAAACTGTTTTTT,TRBJ1-4,TRBV5-1,few,TRBD1
CASSDRENQPQHF,TGTGCCAGCAGCGACAGGGAGAATCAGCCCCAGCATTTT,TRBJ1-5,TRBV2,.,TRBD1
CASSTQGSEQYF,TGTGCCAGCAGCACGCAGGGGAGCGAGCAGTACTTC,TRBJ2-7,TRBV7-9,once,.
CASSPSSGGPYNEQFF,TGTGCCAGCTCACCCTCTAGCGGGGGTCCCTACAATGAGCAGTTCTTC,TRBJ2-1,TRBV18,.,TRBD2
CASSEATRTVYNEQFF,TGTGCCAGCAGTGAAGCGACCCGTACAGTCTACAATGAGCAGTTCTTC,TRBJ2-1,TRBV6-1,few,.
CASRETSGGRTDTQYF,TGTGCCAGCAGGGAGACTAGCGGGGGACGGACAGATACGCAGTATTTT,TRBJ2-3,TRBV2,.,TRBD2
CASSLAGGPAEQYF,TGTGCCAGCAGCTTGGCGGGAGGTCCTGCCGAGCAGTACTTC,TRBJ2-7,TRBV5-5,.,TRBD2
CASSRDTGGYRNTEAFF,TGCGCCAGCAGCCGCGATACAGGGGGCTACCGGAACACTGAAGCTTTCTTT,TRBJ1-1,TRBV4-1,.,TRBD1
CAWTLRRTGGPGELFF,TGTGCCTGGACCCTTAGGAGGACAGGGGGTCCCGGGGAGCTGTTTTTT,TRBJ2-2,TRBV30,.,TRBD1
CAISQGDLNTEAFF,TGTGCCATCAGCCAGGGGGATTTGAACACTGAAGCTTTCTTT,TRBJ1-1,TRBV10-3,.,TRBD1
CASSPYSGNTIYF,TGCGCCAGCAGCCCCTACTCTGGAAACACCATATATTTT,TRBJ1-3,TRBV5-1,once,.
CATSRGSGEYNEQFF,TGTGCCACCAGCAGAGGTAGCGGGGAGTACAATGAGCAGTTCTTC,TRBJ2-1,TRBV15,few,TRBD2
CASSPGVRGTGELFF,TGTGCCAGCAGCCCCGGGGTAAGGGGGACCGGGGAGCTGTTTTTT,TRBJ2-2,TRBV5-4,.,.
CASRLGTVYGYTF,TGTGCCAGCAGGCTCGGGACAGTCTATGGCTACACCTTC,TRBJ1-2,TRBV28,.,TRBD1